The clone carrying this T cell receptor beta chain was observed a handful of times. Germline values: CDR1 SGHTA, CDR2 FQGNSA. CDR3 length equals 15 residues. The V end was cut by 5 bases, the J end by 5 bases, with 18 bases between. The sample is drawn from a study of response to subunit inactivated influenza vaccine. TCRdb recomputed calls from the RT-PCR reads with MiXCR, one row per CDR3 protein. The sample consists of 530,000 or so distinct CDR3 sequences, 10% to 15% of them appearing once. Material: PBMCs from blood, obtained on the day of vaccination. This sequence originates from a man over 45 who received an inactivated influenza vaccine. This chain joins TRBV7-2 and TRBJ1-1; D is unresolved. As DNA, the CDR3 is TGTGCCAGCAGCGCCCGGCGGGCAGGAGGGACTGAAGCTTTCTTT. It specifies CASSARRAGGTEAFF.